The T cell receptor (beta chain) under discussion was sequenced for a study of cytomegalovirus exposure and HLA in healthy donors. Overall study results and limits: Later on, an analysis found that several of the most significant clusters appeared to be linked to common viral pathogens, which included parvovirus B19. The listing of 150 to 200 TCR beta chains classed them as cytomegalovirus-associated.

Germline loops: CDR1 MNHNS, CDR2 SASEGT. CDR3 length: 15 residues. Trimming stripped 7 bases from V and 7 bases from J, with 19 bases between. Notes on this clone: The antigen remains unidentified.

Primers for the PCR totalled 60 Vbeta and 13 Jbeta. The repertoire was sequenced with immunoSEQ multiplex PCR; TCRdb's copy has only in-frame clones and lacks some. Here the sample spans around 150,000 clones, 75% to 80% being singletons. The gene calls are TRBV6-1 and TRBJ1-4; the D gene is possibly TRBD1 (5 bases). Sample: PBMCs. The receptor's source is a woman in her forties or fifties in good health and CMV-seropositive. CDR3 sequence (DNA): TGTGCCAGCAATGCGCCAGCTCGGGGGATTGAAAAACTGTTTTTT. Protein product: CASNAPARGIEKLFF.